This T cell receptor (beta chain) originates from a study of preoperative IRX-2 immunotherapy in early breast cancer. Treatment given: preoperative locoregional IRX-2 cytokine immunotherapy. Preoperative locoregional IRX-2 cytokine immunotherapy was tested in the phase Ib source study. Between the trimmed V and J ends, which lost 5 bases and 3 bases, there was a span of 13 bases. Germline CDR1 SSHAT, CDR2 FNYEAQ (reference sequence). This CDR3 spans 15 amino acids. The table came from immunoSEQ multiplex PCR; TCRdb's copy has only in-frame clones and leaves some out. The sample lists more than 20,000 clones; about four fifths were seen once.

This sequence was found in a human donor with breast cancer. Specimen: lymph node tissue, collected before IRX-2 immunotherapy. The V gene is TRBV7-7, the J gene TRBJ1-4; D possibly corresponds to TRBD1 (5 bases). The CDR3 loop is CASSPVGGPNEKLFF. Here the CDR3 DNA reads TGTGCCAGCAGCCCCGTGGGGGGACCTAATGAAAAACTGTTTTTT.